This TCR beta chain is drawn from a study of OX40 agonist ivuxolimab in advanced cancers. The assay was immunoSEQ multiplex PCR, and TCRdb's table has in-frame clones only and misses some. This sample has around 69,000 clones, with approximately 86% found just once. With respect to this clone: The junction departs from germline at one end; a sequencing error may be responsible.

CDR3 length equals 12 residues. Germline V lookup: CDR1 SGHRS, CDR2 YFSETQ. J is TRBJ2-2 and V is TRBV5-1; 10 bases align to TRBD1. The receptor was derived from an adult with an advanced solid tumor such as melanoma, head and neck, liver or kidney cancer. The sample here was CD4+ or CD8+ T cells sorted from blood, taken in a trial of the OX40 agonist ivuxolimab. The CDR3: CASSGGQGGLFF. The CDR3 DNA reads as TGCGCCAGCAGCGGAGGACAGGGGGGGCTGTTTTTT.